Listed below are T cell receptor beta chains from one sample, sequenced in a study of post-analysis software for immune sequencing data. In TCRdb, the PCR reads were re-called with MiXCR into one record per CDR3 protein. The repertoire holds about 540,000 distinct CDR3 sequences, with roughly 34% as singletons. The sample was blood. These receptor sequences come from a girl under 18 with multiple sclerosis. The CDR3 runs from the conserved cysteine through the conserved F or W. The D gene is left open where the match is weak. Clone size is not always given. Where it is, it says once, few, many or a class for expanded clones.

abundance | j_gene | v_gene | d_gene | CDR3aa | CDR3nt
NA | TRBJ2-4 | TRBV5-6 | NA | CASSLAVDAKVAKNIQYF | TGTGCCAGCAGCTTGGCCGTTGATGCGAAGGTAGCCAAAAACATTCAGTACTTC
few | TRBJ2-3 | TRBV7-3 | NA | CASSPNLDTQYF | TGTGCCAGCAGCCCAAACTTAGATACGCAGTATTTT
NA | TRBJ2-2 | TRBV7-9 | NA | CASIYRVDTGELFF | TGTGCCAGTATCTACAGGGTGGACACCGGGGAGCTGTTTTTT
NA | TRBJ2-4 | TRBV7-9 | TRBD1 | CASSPGTGLAKNIQYF | TGTGCCAGCAGCCCGGGGACAGGGTTAGCCAAAAACATTCAGTACTTC
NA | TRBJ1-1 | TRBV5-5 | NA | CASSVGPEAFF | TGTGCCAGCAGCGTGGGACCTGAAGCTTTCTTT
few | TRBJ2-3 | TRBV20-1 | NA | CSARVSGLEDTQYF | TGCAGTGCTAGAGTCTCAGGGCTCGAAGATACGCAGTATTTT
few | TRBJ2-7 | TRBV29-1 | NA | CSVSSGTLAAVEQYF | TGCAGCGTGAGCTCAGGGACCCTCGCCGCGGTCGAGCAGTACTTC
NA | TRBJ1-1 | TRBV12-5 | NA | CASGMEGNTEAFF | TGTGCTAGTGGTATGGAAGGGAACACTGAAGCTTTCTTT
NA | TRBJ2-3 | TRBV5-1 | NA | CASSLEARAGADTQYF | TGCGCCAGCAGCTTGGAGGCCAGGGCAGGCGCAGATACGCAGTATTTT
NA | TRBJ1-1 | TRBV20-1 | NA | CSARDLMGRVANTEAFF | TGCAGTGCTAGAGATCTTATGGGAAGAGTGGCGAACACTGAAGCTTTCTTT
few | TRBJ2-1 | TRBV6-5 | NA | CASSYRSTRGGNEQFF | TGTGCCAGCAGTTACCGTTCGACTAGGGGCGGCAATGAGCAGTTCTTC
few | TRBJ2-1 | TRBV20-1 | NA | CSQGSFDNEQFF | TGCAGTCAGGGCAGTTTCGACAATGAGCAGTTCTTC
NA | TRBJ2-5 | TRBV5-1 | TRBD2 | CASSPVGKAGGVLETQYF | TGCGCCAGCAGCCCGGTCGGGAAAGCGGGGGGCGTCCTAGAGACCCAGTACTTC
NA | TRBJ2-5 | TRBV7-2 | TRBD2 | CASSKTSGPQETQYF | TGTGCCAGCAGCAAGACTAGCGGTCCCCAAGAGACCCAGTACTTC
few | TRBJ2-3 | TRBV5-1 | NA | CASSLDFPSTDTQYF | TGCGCCAGCAGCTTGGACTTCCCTAGCACAGATACGCAGTATTTT
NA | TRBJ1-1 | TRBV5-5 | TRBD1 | CASSRIDRGSEAFF | TGTGCCAGCAGCCGGATAGACAGGGGGTCTGAAGCTTTCTTT
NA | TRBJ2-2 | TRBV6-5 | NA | CASSPGAVNTGELFF | TGTGCCAGCAGCCCCGGAGCGGTAAACACCGGGGAGCTGTTTTTT
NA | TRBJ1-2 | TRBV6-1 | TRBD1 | CATRDRGLGGYTF | TGTGCCACACGGGACAGGGGGCTCGGGGGCTACACCTTC
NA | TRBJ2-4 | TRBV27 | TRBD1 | CASEDRGLGLGESIQYF | TGTGCCAGCGAAGACAGGGGGTTAGGACTGGGGGAAAGCATTCAGTACTTC
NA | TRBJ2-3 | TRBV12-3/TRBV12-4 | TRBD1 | CASSVGQGRRITQYF | TGTGCCAGCAGTGTAGGACAGGGGAGGCGGATAACGCAGTATTTT
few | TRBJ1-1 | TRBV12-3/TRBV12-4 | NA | CASTLSPNTEAFF | TGTGCCAGCACCCTTTCACCGAACACTGAAGCTTTCTTT
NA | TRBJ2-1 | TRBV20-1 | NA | CSGLGTAQETQFF | TGCAGCGGACTGGGGACGGCTCAAGAGACCCAGTTCTTC
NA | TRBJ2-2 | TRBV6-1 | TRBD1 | CASSRRRGRDGERFF | TGTGCCAGCAGCCGACGCAGGGGGCGGGACGGGGAGCGGTTTTTT
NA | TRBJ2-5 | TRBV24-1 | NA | CATSPGPNQETQYF | TGTGCCACCAGTCCGGGACCAAATCAAGAGACCCAGTACTTC
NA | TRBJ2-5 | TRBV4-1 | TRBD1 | CASSQETIRGRLETQYF | TGCGCCAGCAGCCAAGAGACCATCAGGGGGCGCCTGGAGACCCAGTACTTC
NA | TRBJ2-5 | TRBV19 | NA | CASSIDEGRGETQYF | TGTGCCAGTAGTATAGACGAGGGGCGCGGAGAGACCCAGTACTTC
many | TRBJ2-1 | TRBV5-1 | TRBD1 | CASSTGTVLYNEQFF | TGCGCCAGCAGCACGGGGACAGTACTCTACAATGAGCAGTTCTTC
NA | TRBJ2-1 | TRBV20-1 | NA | CSAEESSSRANYNEQFF | TGCAGTGCCGAAGAAAGCTCCTCTAGGGCCAACTACAATGAGCAGTTCTTC
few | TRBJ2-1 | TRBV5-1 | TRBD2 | CASSLVAGGLLNEQFF | TGCGCCAGCAGCTTGGTGGCGGGGGGCCTTTTGAATGAGCAGTTCTTC
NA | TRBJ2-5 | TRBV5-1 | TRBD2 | CASSEGLAGGGEAQYF | TGCGCCAGCAGCGAGGGACTAGCGGGGGGGGGAGAGGCCCAGTACTTC
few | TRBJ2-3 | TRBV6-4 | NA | CASSATTVDTQYF | TGTGCCAGCAGCGCCACCACTGTGGATACGCAGTATTTT
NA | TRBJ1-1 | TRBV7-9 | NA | CASTQRGGNTEAFF | TGTGCCAGCACCCAAAGAGGGGGAAACACTGAAGCTTTCTTT
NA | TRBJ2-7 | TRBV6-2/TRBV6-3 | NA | CASSYSWGVSYEQYF | TGTGCCAGCAGTTACTCTTGGGGGGTCTCCTACGAGCAGTACTTC
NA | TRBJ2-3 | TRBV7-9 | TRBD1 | CASSPTGGAGTDTQYF | TGTGCCAGCAGCCCCACAGGGGGCGCGGGCACAGATACGCAGTATTTT
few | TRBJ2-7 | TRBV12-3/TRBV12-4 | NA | CASSLVPRPRYEQYF | TGTGCCAGCAGTTTAGTCCCCCGTCCCCGCTACGAGCAGTACTTC
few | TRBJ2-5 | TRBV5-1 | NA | CASSFGYREETQYF | TGCGCCAGCAGCTTCGGGTATAGGGAAGAGACCCAGTACTTC
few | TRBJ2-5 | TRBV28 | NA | CASSGAEETQYF | TGTGCCAGCAGTGGGGCCGAGGAGACCCAGTACTTC
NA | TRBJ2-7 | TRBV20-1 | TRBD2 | CSAKVASGPSPRFYEQYF | TGCAGTGCAAAAGTGGCTAGCGGGCCCTCACCTCGATTCTACGAGCAGTACTTC
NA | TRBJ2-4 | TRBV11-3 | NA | CASSLGWGGIQYF | TGTGCCAGCAGCTTGGGATGGGGTGGCATTCAGTACTTC
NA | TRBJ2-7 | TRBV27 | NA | CASSLSSSGYYEQYF | TGTGCCAGCAGTTTATCGTCGTCGGGTTACTACGAGCAGTACTTC
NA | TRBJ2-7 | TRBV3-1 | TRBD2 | CASSPPLAVSYEQYF | TGTGCCAGCAGCCCCCCACTAGCGGTCTCCTACGAGCAGTACTTC
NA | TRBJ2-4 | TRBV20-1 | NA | CIARSRAKNIQYF | TGCATTGCTAGAAGCAGGGCCAAAAACATTCAGTACTTC
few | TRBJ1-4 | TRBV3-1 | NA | CASSHSNEKLFF | TGTGCCAGCAGCCACAGTAATGAAAAACTGTTTTTT
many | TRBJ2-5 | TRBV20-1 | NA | CSARDSVKETQYF | TGCAGTGCTAGAGATTCAGTTAAAGAGACCCAGTACTTC
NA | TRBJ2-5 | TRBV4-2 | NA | CASSQVGQQETQYF | TGTGCCAGCAGCCAAGTCGGACAGCAAGAGACCCAGTACTTC
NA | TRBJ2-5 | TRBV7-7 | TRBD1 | CASSLRGLTIETQYF | TGTGCTAGCAGCTTAAGGGGGCTAACTATAGAGACCCAGTACTTC
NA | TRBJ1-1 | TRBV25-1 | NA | CASSLLGRAFF | TGTGCCAGCAGTTTACTTGGTCGAGCTTTCTTT
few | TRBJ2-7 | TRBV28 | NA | CASSSQGVLSYEQYF | TGTGCCAGCAGCTCACAGGGCGTACTATCCTACGAGCAGTACTTC
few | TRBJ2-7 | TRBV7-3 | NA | CASSLIAGSSYEQYF | TGTGCCAGCAGCTTAATCGCCGGGAGCTCCTACGAGCAGTACTTC
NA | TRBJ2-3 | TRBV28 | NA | CASSLIASSTDTQYF | TGTGCCAGCAGTTTAATTGCTTCGTCGACAGATACGCAGTATTTT
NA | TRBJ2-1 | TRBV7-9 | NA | CASSWTPGLPPLGEQFF | TGTGCCAGCAGCTGGACCCCCGGACTACCACCATTGGGTGAGCAGTTCTTC
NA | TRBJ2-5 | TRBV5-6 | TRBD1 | CASSLAGTGEETQYF | TGTGCCAGCAGCTTAGCAGGGACAGGGGAGGAGACCCAGTACTTC